The TCR beta chain under discussion was sequenced for a study of cytomegalovirus exposure and HLA in healthy donors. Study results and limitations: The study put under 200 TCR beta chains on its list as cytomegalovirus-associated.

It was the approximately 120-subject validation cohort, separate from the roughly 700-subject first cohort, to which the donors belonged. Worth noting for this clone: Antigen: not known.

Assay used: immunoSEQ multiplex PCR; TCRdb lists only in-frame clones, some missing. The sample shows about 68,000 clones, about 90% of them seen only once. Germline V CDR1 and CDR2: SGHRS, YFSETQ. The CDR3 runs to 15 residues. V lost 2 bases, J lost 0 bases, and 11 bases lay in between. The sequenced sample was PBMCs. This sequence originates from a man younger than 35 in good health and CMV-seronegative. The chain joins TRBV5-1 to TRBJ1-2; D is unresolved. The CDR3 sequence is CASSLGLSSNYGYTF. The CDR3 coding sequence is TGCGCCAGCAGCTTAGGACTGAGCTCTAACTATGGCTACACCTTC.